Shown below are 3 T cell receptor beta chains from a single sample sequenced in a study of blood T cell repertoires in COVID-19. Generated by immunoSEQ multiplex PCR, the TCRdb table keeps only in-frame clones and is missing some. The data contain fewer than 200,000 clones, more than 80% of them singletons. Sequenced: peripheral blood. These receptors all stem from a man aged 50 or older with acute or convalescent COVID-19.

The V gene is TRBV24-1, the J gene TRBJ2-5; D might be TRBD2 (7 bases). CDR1 and CDR2 (germline): KGHDR, SFDVKD. V lost 1 base and J 5 bases, leaving 10 bases between the germline ends. CDR3 length: 14 amino acids. CDR3 sequence reads: CATSDFRGGETQYF. Here the CDR3 DNA reads TGTGCCACCAGTGATTTTAGGGGGGGGGAGACCCAGTACTTC.

V is TRBV11-2 and J is TRBJ2-1; weak D call: TRBD2 (6 bases). From germline, CDR1 is SGHAT and CDR2 FQNNGV. The CDR3 covers 17 residues. V was pared by 3 bases and J by 5 bases, with 20 bases between. The CDR3 coding sequence is TGTGCCAGCAGCTTGGGATCCCGGGGGAACGGGGACAATGAGCAGTTCTTC. It translates to CASSLGSRGNGDNEQFF. The complete variable domain, with remaining parts taken from reference TRBV11-2 and TRBJ2-1, reads EAGVAQSPRYKIIEKRQSVAFWCNPISGHATLYWYQQILGQGPKLLIQFQNNGVVDDSQLPKDRFSAERLKGVDSTLKIQPAKLEDSAVYLCASSLGSRGNGDNEQFFGPGTRLTVL.

The genes are TRBV3-1 (or the pseudogene TRBV3-2) and TRBJ2-1; 11 nucleotides line up with TRBD2. Germline CDR1 reads LGHDT; CDR2 reads YNNKEL (reference sequence). Germline trimming cut 3 bases from V and 9 bases from J; bases unmatched to any gene: 7. The CDR3 spans 15 residues. The CDR3 DNA sequence: TGTGCCAGCAGCCAGCTAGCGGGAGGTTCCGCTGAGCAGTTCTTC. Its protein product is CASSQLAGGSAEQFF.